The 14 T cell receptor beta chains below all came from one sample that was sequenced in a study of shared clonotypes between healthy human individuals. Naive CD8 cells lacked CD45RO, underwent positive selection for CCR7 and left out terminally differentiated effector memory CD45RA+ cells. The data were produced by immunoSEQ multiplex PCR, yet TCRdb's version contains in-frame clones alone and is incomplete. The sample shows under 850,000 clones, about 92% of them seen only once. The sample consisted of naive CD8+ T cells sorted from blood. These receptors originate from a man aged 25-45 years in good health.

The V gene is TRBV7-9, the J gene TRBJ2-7, with TRBD1 identical over 8 bases. CDR1 is SEHNR, CDR2 FQNEAQ, per germline (reference sequence). The CDR3 spans 15 residues. V shed 11 bases and J 2 bases; nucleotides not matched to a gene: 14. CDR3 bases: TGTGCCGCAGACCTCCTTTTGACAGGGGCCTACGAGCAGTACTTC. Amino acids: CAADLLLTGAYEQYF. Complete variable domain (other parts from reference TRBV7-9 and TRBJ2-7): DTGVSQNPRHKITKRGQNVTFRCDPISEHNRLYWYRQTLGQGPEFLTYFQNEAQLEKSRLLSDRFSAERPKGSFSTLEIQRTEQGDSAMYLCAADLLLTGAYEQYFGPGTRLTVT.

The chain links TRBV9 to TRBJ2-7, with unresolved D. Per the germline V gene, CDR1 is SGDLS and CDR2 is YYNGEE. Between the trimmed V and J ends, which lost 0 bases and 0 bases, there was a span of 7 bases. This CDR3 has 14 amino acids. The CDR3 is CASSVVPSSYEQYF. The CDR3 region has the DNA TGTGCCAGCAGCGTAGTCCCCAGCTCCTACGAGCAGTACTTC. Variable domain in full (rest from reference TRBV9 and TRBJ2-7): DSGVTQTPKHLITATGQRVTLRCSPRSGDLSVYWYQQSLDQGLQFLIQYYNGEERAKGNILERFSAQQFPDLHSELNLSSLELGDSALYFCASSVVPSSYEQYFGPGTRLTVT.

Remarks on this clone: Other DNA sequences in this specimen translate into the identical CDR3. V gene TRBV11-2 combines with J gene TRBJ2-7, with 11 bases aligning to TRBD2. This CDR3 spans 14 amino acids. CDR1 and CDR2 from the germline V gene are SGHAT and FQNNGV. V was pared by 3 bases and J by 3 bases, with 1 base of the junction left unmatched. In nucleotides, the CDR3 is TGTGCCAGCAGCTTCGGGACTAGCGGCTACGAGCAGTACTTC. Translation gives CASSFGTSGYEQYF. Combining the CDR3 with reference TRBV11-2 and TRBJ2-7 gives the whole variable domain EAGVAQSPRYKIIEKRQSVAFWCNPISGHATLYWYQQILGQGPKLLIQFQNNGVVDDSQLPKDRFSAERLKGVDSTLKIQPAKLEDSAVYLCASSFGTSGYEQYFGPGTRLTVT.

Only one count was recorded for this clone. This chain uses TRBV14 with TRBJ1-5; D gene ambiguous. V lost 0 bases, J lost 0 bases, and 18 bases lay in between. Germline lookup yields CDR1 SGHDN and CDR2 FVKESK. The CDR3 spans 19 residues. The CDR3 reads CASSQEVRAGPYSNQPQHF. The CDR3 DNA follows: TGTGCCAGCAGCCAAGAGGTTAGGGCCGGTCCATATAGCAATCAGCCCCAGCATTTT.

The gene calls are TRBV9 and TRBJ2-2, with D unclear. CDR3 length: 10 residues. The germline V and J ends were trimmed by 7 bases and 6 bases, with 4 bases remaining between them. Germline V gene data show CDR1 as SGDLS and CDR2 as YYNGEE. The CDR3 loop is CASGSGELFF. CDR3 in DNA: TGTGCCAGCGGGTCCGGGGAGCTGTTTTTT.

The rearrangement links TRBV1 to TRBJ2-1; the DNA was not used to check the table's D call, TRBD1. TRBV1 is listed as a pseudogene. This CDR3 region has 17 residues. CDR3 nucleotide sequence: TGCACCAGCAGCCAAGATTCCGTAGGGACAGAAGGTAATGAGCAGTTCTTC. This codes for CTSSQDSVGTEGNEQFF.

The chain couples TRBV5-1 to TRBJ2-1; D remains ambiguous. The CDR3 has 17 amino acids. Looked up from germline, CDR1 is SGHRS and CDR2 is YFSETQ. V dropped 1 base and J dropped 2 bases, with 16 bases sitting between them. The CDR3 region has the DNA TGCGCCAGCAGCTTGTCCCCGACTGGCGGCACCTACAATGAGCAGTTCTTC. Protein: CASSLSPTGGTYNEQFF.

The genes are TRBV5-4 and TRBJ2-1; TRBD1 is a possible D gene (6 bases). V lost 5 bases to trimming and J lost 6 bases, with 15 bases between them. Germline V gene sequence: CDR1 SGHNT, CDR2 YYREEE (reference sequence). The CDR3 has 14 residues. This CDR3 reads CASSSTGLGNEQFF. The CDR3 coding sequence is TGTGCCAGCAGTTCAACAGGGTTAGGCAATGAGCAGTTCTTC.

The chain is built from TRBV7-9 and TRBJ2-1, with 7 bases fitting TRBD1. V shed 5 bases, J shed 6 bases, and the junction held 10 bases outside the gene matches. The CDR3 contains 15 residues. CDR1 and CDR2 (germline): SEHNR, FQNEAQ (reference sequence). The CDR3 loop is CASSPRQGGSNEQFF. In DNA form, the CDR3 reads TGTGCCAGCAGCCCCCGACAGGGTGGGTCCAATGAGCAGTTCTTC.

This clone was picked up one time. V and J are TRBV4-1 and TRBJ2-7; 7 nucleotides match TRBD1. The V segment lost 1 base and the J segment 2 bases; nucleotides outside the gene matches: 5. Germline CDR1 reads MGHRA; CDR2 reads YSYEKL. The CDR3 totals 15 residues. The CDR3 DNA sequence: TGCGCCAGCAGCCAAGGGACAGGCGATGCCTACGAGCAGTACTTC. Translating it yields CASSQGTGDAYEQYF.

The chain is built from TRBV7-9 and TRBJ1-1; tentative D call: TRBD1 (6 bases). Between the trimmed V and J ends, which lost 6 bases and 2 bases, there was a span of 19 bases. The CDR3 sequence is 16 residues long. Per the germline V gene, CDR1 is SEHNR and CDR2 is FQNEAQ (reference sequence). The CDR3 is CASSLPEQGYNTEAFF. CDR3 in DNA: TGTGCCAGCAGTTTACCCGAACAGGGATACAACACTGAAGCTTTCTTT. The variable domain in full, completed from reference TRBV7-9 and TRBJ1-1, reads DTGVSQNPRHKITKRGQNVTFRCDPISEHNRLYWYRQTLGQGPEFLTYFQNEAQLEKSRLLSDRFSAERPKGSFSTLEIQRTEQGDSAMYLCASSLPEQGYNTEAFFGQGTRLTVV.

V gene TRBV5-1 combines with J gene TRBJ1-1; D is unclear. There are 14 residues in the CDR3. V shed 3 bases and J shed 0 bases, with 9 bases lying between them. The V gene's germline CDR1 is SGHRS and CDR2 YFSETQ. In DNA, the CDR3 is TGCGCCAGCAGCTCCTCGAATATGAACACTGAAGCTTTCTTT. Translated, it gives CASSSSNMNTEAFF.

The chain carries TRBV10-3 and TRBJ2-6; D is possibly TRBD1 (5 bases). Between the trimmed V and J ends, which lost 6 bases and 0 bases, there was a span of 21 bases. CDR3 length: 19 amino acids. The germline V gene encodes CDR1 ENHRY and CDR2 SYGVKD. DNA of the CDR3: TGTGCCATCAGCCCCGTACAGGAGATTATAACCTCTGGGGCCAACGTCCTGACTTTC. This codes for CAISPVQEIITSGANVLTF.

The chain employs TRBV5-4 and TRBJ2-7; TRBD2 matches 10 bases. The J segment lost 6 bases and the V segment lost 5 bases, leaving 8 bases of the junction unmatched. There are 14 residues in the CDR3. Per germline, CDR1 SGHNT and CDR2 YYREEE (reference sequence). The CDR3 nucleotides read TGTGCCAGCAGTCCGCCGGGACTAGCGACCGAGCAGTACTTC. Protein: CASSPPGLATEQYF.